These 22 T cell receptor beta chains were all obtained from the same sample, sequenced in a study of shared clonotypes between healthy human individuals. Measured with immunoSEQ multiplex PCR; TCRdb has only the in-frame clones, and not every one. The sample has 1 million to 1.3 million clones; more than 75% are singletons. The sequenced material came from memory CD4+ T cells from PBMCs. Sample subset: CD45RA-negative fraction. The source of these receptors is a man younger than 35 in good health. Some clones in this sample may be carry-over from other donors' samples.

This clone was observed a few times. V usage is TRBV5-4 and J usage is TRBJ2-5, with TRBD1 as a possible D gene (5 bases). Germline CDR1 reads SGHNT; CDR2 reads YYREEE (reference sequence). The CDR3 contains 14 residues. V shed 3 bases and J shed 1 base, with 10 bases lying between them. In nucleotides, the CDR3 is TGTGCCAGCAGCTCCAGGGATCTCCAAGAGACCCAGTACTTC. Translation gives CASSSRDLQETQYF. The entire variable domain, with the rest obtained from reference TRBV5-4 and TRBJ2-5, is as follows: ETGVTQSPTHLIKTRGQQVTLRCSSQSGHNTVSWYQQALGQGPQFIFQYYREEENGRGNFPPRFSGLQFPNYSSELNVNALELDDSALYLCASSSRDLQETQYFGPGTRLLVL.

The chain recombines TRBV29-1 with TRBJ1-1; D may be TRBD1 (5 bases). The CDR3 spans 12 residues. Germline assignment: CDR1 SQVTM and CDR2 ANQGSEA. Trimming cost V 7 bases and J 2 bases, with 11 bases left between them. CDR3 amino acids: CSATAFNTEAFF. CDR3 coding DNA: TGCAGCGCGACAGCGTTTAACACTGAAGCTTTCTTT.

The J gene is TRBJ2-3, the V gene TRBV4-2; TRBD1 is a possible D gene (6 bases). From germline, CDR1 is LGHNA and CDR2 YNFKEQ. The CDR3 sequence is 16 residues long. V was cut by 0 bases and J by 2 bases, with 12 bases left in between. The CDR3: CASSQESQGSTDTQYF. In nucleotides, the CDR3 is TGTGCCAGCAGCCAAGAAAGTCAGGGGTCCACAGATACGCAGTATTTT.

This sequence joins TRBV7-9 and TRBJ2-1, with D perhaps TRBD1 (6 bases). Germline V gene data show CDR1 as SEHNR and CDR2 as FQNEAQ (reference sequence). Trimming pared 0 bases from V and 5 bases from J, leaving 14 bases between. The CDR3 sequence is 16 residues long. CDR3 sequence: CASSLARGGKNNEQFF. Written as DNA, the CDR3 is TGTGCCAGCAGCTTAGCGCGAGGGGGTAAGAACAATGAGCAGTTCTTC.

V usage is TRBV29-1 and J usage is TRBJ1-1, with a tentative D call TRBD1 (5 bases). CDR3 length equals 13 residues. V was shortened by 7 bases and J by 1 base, with 13 bases between the two germline ends. Germline CDR1 reads SQVTM; CDR2 reads ANQGSEA. The CDR3 protein is CSGAVQGNTEAFF. CDR3 in DNA: TGCAGCGGGGCCGTTCAGGGGAACACTGAAGCTTTCTTT.

This rearrangement joins TRBV27 to TRBJ2-7, with D hard to call. V was shortened by 5 bases and J by 1 base, with 15 bases between the two germline ends. CDR1 is MNHEY and CDR2 is SMNVEV in the germline V gene (reference sequence). CDR3 length equals 15 residues. The chain's CDR3 is CASSPSVLESYEQYF. The CDR3 DNA is TGTGCCAGCAGTCCATCCGTTCTTGAATCCTACGAGCAGTACTTC.

The rearrangement links TRBV30 to TRBJ1-3; D is ambiguous. This CDR3 has 15 residues. The V and J ends lost 5 bases and 2 bases respectively, with 16 bases between them. Germline CDR1 GTSNPN, CDR2 SVGIG (reference sequence). The CDR3: CAWGPGITAGNTIYF. For the CDR3, the DNA is TGTGCCTGGGGCCCCGGCATCACGGCTGGAAACACCATATATTTT.

The CDR3 reads CAVPRDRGYEQYF. The CDR3 bases are TGTGCCGTCCCTCGGGACAGGGGATACGAGCAGTACTTC. The V and J genes are TRBV28 and TRBJ2-7; 10 bases agree with TRBD1. Germline V lookup: CDR1 MDHEN, CDR2 SYDVKM. The V segment lost 11 bases and the J segment 4 bases; nucleotides outside the gene matches: 8. This CDR3 contains 13 residues.

This clone was observed a handful of times. The genes are TRBV18 and TRBJ2-7, with 9 nucleotides matching TRBD1. Losses at the gene ends were 6 bases for V and 5 bases for J; bases not matched to a gene: 11. The CDR3 runs 15 residues. Germline-derived CDR1 and CDR2 are KGHSH and LQKENI. CDR3 region: CASSPTRDRANEQYF. CDR3 sequence (DNA): TGTGCCAGCTCGCCAACCCGGGACAGGGCCAACGAGCAGTACTTC.

The J gene is TRBJ1-2, the V gene TRBV19; TRBD1 agrees at 11 bases. The CDR3 spans 15 residues. V trimming: 4 bases; J trimming: 5 bases; junction bases outside the gene matches: 6. In germline, CDR1 is LNHDA, CDR2 SQIVND (reference sequence). DNA for the CDR3: TGTGCCAGTAGTACCTCCGGGACAGGGGGATATGGCTACACCTTC. This gives the protein CASSTSGTGGYGYTF.

V gene TRBV18 combines with J gene TRBJ2-1; 10 positions match TRBD2. CDR3 length equals 16 residues. V was clipped by 3 bases and J by 7 bases; unmatched bases: 9. The germline CDR1 and CDR2 sequences are KGHSH and LQKENI. As DNA, the CDR3 is TGTGCCAGCTCACCGGTGGGGCTAGCGGGAGATAATGAGCAGTTCTTC. Encoded protein: CASSPVGLAGDNEQFF.

V and J are TRBV18 and TRBJ2-1; no firm D call. Germline CDR1 and CDR2: KGHSH and LQKENI. The V gene lost 0 bases and the J gene lost 7 bases, with 13 bases spanning the gap. The CDR3 contains 15 residues. CDR3 residues: CASSPPGTPHNEQFF. The DNA of the CDR3 is TGTGCCAGCTCACCACCGGGAACGCCCCATAATGAGCAGTTCTTC.

CDR3 region: CASTSTGREETQYF. The CDR3 DNA reads TGTGCCAGCACCTCGACAGGACGGGAAGAGACCCAGTACTTC. V usage is TRBV6-5 and J usage is TRBJ2-5, with a possible D match to TRBD1 (6 bases). This CDR3 region has 14 residues. In germline, CDR1 is MNHEY, CDR2 SVGAGI. Trimming removed 7 bases from V and 3 bases from J, with 15 bases in between.

This clone has a handful of counts. Other DNA variants within this sample encode the same CDR3. Here the CDR3 reads CASRQGSYEQYF. The CDR3 DNA follows: TGTGCCAGCAGGCAGGGCTCCTACGAGCAGTACTTC. The chain uses TRBV6-5 and TRBJ2-7; D possibly corresponds to TRBD1 (5 bases). This CDR3 has 12 amino acids. Germline CDR1 reads MNHEY; CDR2 reads SVGAGI. V was pared by 6 bases and J by 0 bases, with 6 bases between.

The chain combines TRBV5-8 with TRBJ1-2; 7 nucleotides line up with TRBD1. Trimming removed 4 bases from V and 4 bases from J; junction bases left unmatched: 10. Germline V lookup: CDR1 SGHTS, CDR2 YDEGEE. The CDR3 has 15 residues. This CDR3 is CASSAHRGGTYGYTF. CDR3 bases: TGTGCCAGCAGCGCTCACAGGGGAGGGACCTATGGCTACACCTTC.

The chain employs TRBV2 and TRBJ2-1; 13 bases agree with TRBD2. This CDR3 spans 15 amino acids. Trimming took 1 base from V and 12 from J; bases not matched to a gene: 6. Germline V CDR1 and CDR2: SNHLY, FYNNEI. CDR3 loop: CASSEGTSGRRSQFF. The CDR3 DNA sequence: TGTGCCAGCAGTGAAGGGACTAGCGGGAGACGGTCGCAGTTCTTC.

A single count supports this clone. The chain has TRBV2 and TRBJ2-3; D assignment may be TRBD1 or TRBD2 (5 bases each). Between the trimmed V and J ends, which lost 8 bases and 4 bases, there was a span of 16 bases. The CDR3 totals 14 residues. Per germline, CDR1 SNHLY and CDR2 FYNNEI. The CDR3 DNA reads TGTGCCAGCGCGATCCCCAGAGGGGCAGATACGCAGTATTTT. The encoded protein is CASAIPRGADTQYF.

The V gene is TRBV11-1, the J gene TRBJ2-2; perhaps TRBD1 as D (6 bases). Germline CDR1 SGHAT, CDR2 FQDESV (reference sequence). The length of the CDR3 is 15 residues. V gave up 6 bases and J gave up 3 bases, with 14 bases separating them. The CDR3 DNA sequence: TGTGCCAGCAGTCAACTAACAGGGTACACCGGGGAGCTGTTTTTT. Its protein is CASSQLTGYTGELFF.

This clone appeared a single time. Additional DNA sequences in this sample encode the identical CDR3. The chain's CDR3 is CASSTFYEQYF. DNA of the CDR3: TGTGCCAGCAGTACCTTCTACGAGCAGTACTTC. V usage is TRBV28 and J usage is TRBJ2-7; D gene uncertain. Trimming pared 5 bases from V and 3 bases from J, leaving 5 bases between. This CDR3 region has 11 residues. Per the germline V gene, CDR1 is MDHEN and CDR2 is SYDVKM.

The chain uses TRBV14 and TRBJ1-1; a weak D match, TRBD1 (5 bases). Germline assignment: CDR1 SGHDN and CDR2 FVKESK. This CDR3 region has 14 residues. Trimming pared 1 base from V and 4 bases from J, leaving 10 bases between. The CDR3 loop reads CASSQVRGTTEAFF. CDR3 DNA: TGTGCCAGCAGCCAAGTCCGGGGGACCACTGAAGCTTTCTTT.

The chain combines TRBV5-1 with TRBJ1-1, with 9 bases identical to TRBD1. V shed 4 bases, J shed 7 bases, and the junction held 5 bases outside the gene matches. CDR3 size: 13 residues. CDR1 is SGHRS, CDR2 YFSETQ, per germline. The CDR3 protein is CASSPGQGLEAFF. The CDR3 region has the DNA TGCGCCAGCAGCCCGGGACAGGGTCTTGAAGCTTTCTTT.

In this sample, this clone turned up once. This chain joins TRBV6-5 and TRBJ1-1, with D perhaps TRBD1 (5 bases). There are 15 residues in the CDR3. CDR1 is MNHEY and CDR2 is SVGAGI in the germline V gene. Trimming shortened V by 0 bases and J by 4 bases, and 12 bases separated the two germline ends. The DNA for the CDR3 is TGTGCCAGCAGTTACTCGTCAGGGTACGGCACTGAAGCTTTCTTT. Protein product: CASSYSSGYGTEAFF.